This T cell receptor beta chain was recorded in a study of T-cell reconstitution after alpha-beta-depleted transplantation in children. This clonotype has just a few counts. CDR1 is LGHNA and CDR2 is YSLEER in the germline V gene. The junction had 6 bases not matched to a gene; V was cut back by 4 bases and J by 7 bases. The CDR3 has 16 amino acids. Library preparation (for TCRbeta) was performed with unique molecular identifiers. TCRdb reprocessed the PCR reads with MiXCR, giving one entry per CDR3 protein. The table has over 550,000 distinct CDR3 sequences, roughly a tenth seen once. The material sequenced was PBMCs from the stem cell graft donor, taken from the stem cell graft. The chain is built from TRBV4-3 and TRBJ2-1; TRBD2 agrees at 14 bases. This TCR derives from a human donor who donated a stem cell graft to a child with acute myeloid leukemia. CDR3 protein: CASSRRLAGGGNEQFF. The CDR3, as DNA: TGCGCCAGCAGCCGCAGACTAGCGGGAGGGGGAAATGAGCAGTTCTTC.